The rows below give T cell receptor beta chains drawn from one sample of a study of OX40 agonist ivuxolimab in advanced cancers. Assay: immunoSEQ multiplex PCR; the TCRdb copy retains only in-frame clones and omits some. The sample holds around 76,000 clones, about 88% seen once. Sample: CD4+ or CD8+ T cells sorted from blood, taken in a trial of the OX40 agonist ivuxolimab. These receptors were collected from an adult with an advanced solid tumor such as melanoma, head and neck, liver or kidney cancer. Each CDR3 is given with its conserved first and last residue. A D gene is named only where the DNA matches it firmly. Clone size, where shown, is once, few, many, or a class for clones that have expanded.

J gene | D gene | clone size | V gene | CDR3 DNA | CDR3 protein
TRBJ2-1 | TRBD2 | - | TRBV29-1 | TGCAGCGTCCCTCCCCTAGCGGGAGGGCCTGGTGAGCAGTTCTTC | CSVPPLAGGPGEQFF
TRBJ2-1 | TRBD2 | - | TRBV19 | TGTGCCAGTAGTATAGGGGCTAGCGGGGGATACAATGAGCAGTTCTTC | CASSIGASGGYNEQFF
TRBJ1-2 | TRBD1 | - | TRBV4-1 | TGCGCCAGCAGCCGGATCACAGGGGATATGGGCTACACCTTC | CASSRITGDMGYTF
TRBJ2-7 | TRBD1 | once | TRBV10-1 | TGCGCCAGCAGTGACCCCGGCCCGGGACAGGGCCCTCAAAGCTCCTACGAGCAGTACTTC | CASSDPGPGQGPQSSYEQYF
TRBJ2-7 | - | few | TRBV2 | TGTGCCAGCAGTGAATATCTAACCTCCTACGAGCAGTACTTC | CASSEYLTSYEQYF
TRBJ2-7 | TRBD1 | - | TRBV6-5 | TGTGCCAGCAGTTACGGACAGGGGTTCTCCTACGAGCAGTACTTC | CASSYGQGFSYEQYF
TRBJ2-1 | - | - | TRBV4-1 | TGCGCCAGCAGCCCCACCTTTGAGGGGAATGAGCAGTTCTTC | CASSPTFEGNEQFF
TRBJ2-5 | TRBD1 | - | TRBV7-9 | TGTGCCAGCAGCTTAGAGACAGGGGGCTGGGGGACCCAGTACTTC | CASSLETGGWGTQYF
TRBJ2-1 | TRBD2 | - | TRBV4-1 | TGCGCCAGCAGCCAACCAACTAGCGGGAAGACCTACAATGAGCAGTTCTTC | CASSQPTSGKTYNEQFF
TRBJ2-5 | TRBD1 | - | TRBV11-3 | TGTGCCAGCAGCCAGCGGACAGGGGGGGAGAGAGAGACCCAGTACTTC | CASSQRTGGERETQYF
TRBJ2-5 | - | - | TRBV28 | TGTGCCAGCAGTACCGGGATTGACGGCCAAGAGACCCAGTACTTC | CASSTGIDGQETQYF
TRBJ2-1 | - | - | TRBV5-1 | TGCGCCAGCAGCTTGGGCATTCCCCCAAACAATGAGCAGTTCTTC | CASSLGIPPNNEQFF
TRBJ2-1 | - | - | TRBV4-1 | TGCGCCAGCAGCCAAGATGGCGGGAACTACAATGAGCAGTTCTTC | CASSQDGGNYNEQFF
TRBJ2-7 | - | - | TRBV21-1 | TGTGCCAGCAGCACCCTTCAGGGGGCGCGAGGTGAGCAGTACTTC | CASSTLQGARGEQYF
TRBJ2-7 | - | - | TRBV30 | TGTGCCTGGAGTGCTGACAGGAACTACGAGCAGTACTTC | CAWSADRNYEQYF
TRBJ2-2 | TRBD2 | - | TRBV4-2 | TGTGCCAGCAGCCAAGCACCGACTAGCGGGACGAACACCGGGGAGCTGTTTTTT | CASSQAPTSGTNTGELFF
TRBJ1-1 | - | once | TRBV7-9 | TGTGCCAGCAGCTTAGGGGGAGAAGCTTTCTTT | CASSLGGEAFF
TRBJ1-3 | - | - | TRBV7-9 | TGTGCCAGCAGCTTAGGGGTGCAGGGCTCTGGAAACACCATATATTTT | CASSLGVQGSGNTIYF
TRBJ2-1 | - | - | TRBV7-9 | TGTGCCAGCACCTATGAGCAGTTCTTC | CASTYEQFF
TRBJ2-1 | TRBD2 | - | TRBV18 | TGTGCCAGCTCACCACGGACTAGCGGGTTGTCCTACAATGAGCAGTTCTTC | CASSPRTSGLSYNEQFF
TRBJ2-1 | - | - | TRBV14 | TGTGCCAGCAGGCTCACGGGCGGATCCTACAATGAGCAGTTCTTC | CASRLTGGSYNEQFF
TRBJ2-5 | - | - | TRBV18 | TGTGCCAGCTCAAAGCAAGAGACCCAGTACTTC | CASSKQETQYF
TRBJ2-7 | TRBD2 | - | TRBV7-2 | TGTGCCAGCAGCTTAGCGTTTCCACTAGCGGGAGGGCCAGGAACCTACGAGCAGTACTTC | CASSLAFPLAGGPGTYEQYF
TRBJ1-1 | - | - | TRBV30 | TGTGCCTGGACTAAGGGGTTTTCTAACACTGAAGCTTTCTTT | CAWTKGFSNTEAFF
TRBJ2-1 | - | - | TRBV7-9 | TGTGCCAGCAGCCCCCGGGACACTCACTACAATGAGCAGTTCTTC | CASSPRDTHYNEQFF
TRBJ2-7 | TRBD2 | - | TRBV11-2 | TGTGCCAGCAGCTTAGGAAGGAGGGGCGGGAGGAATATCGAGCAGTACTTC | CASSLGRRGGRNIEQYF
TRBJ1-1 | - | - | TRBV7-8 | TGTGCCAGCAGCCCCGGAGGGGAGAACACTGAAGCTTTCTTT | CASSPGGENTEAFF
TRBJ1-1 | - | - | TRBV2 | TGTGCCAGCAGGGTGGACAGCAACACTGAAGCTTTCTTT | CASRVDSNTEAFF
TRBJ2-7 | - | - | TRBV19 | TGTGCCAGTAGTATAGCCTATACAGGGCTCTACGAGCAGTACTTC | CASSIAYTGLYEQYF
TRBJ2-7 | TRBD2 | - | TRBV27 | TGTGCCACCGAACTAGCGGGAGGCGAGCAGTACTTC | CATELAGGEQYF
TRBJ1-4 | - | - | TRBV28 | TGTGCCAGCAGTCAACCAACAGGGACCTACGAAAAACTGTTTTTT | CASSQPTGTYEKLFF
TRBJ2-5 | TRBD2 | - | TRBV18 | TGTGCCAGCTCACCACGTCCCCTTTCGAGCGGGAGGTACCAAGAGACCCAGTACTTC | CASSPRPLSSGRYQETQYF
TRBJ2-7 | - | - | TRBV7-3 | TGTGCCAGCAGCTTGGGGGTTGGAACCTACGAGCAGTACTTC | CASSLGVGTYEQYF
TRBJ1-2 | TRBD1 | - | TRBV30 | TGTGCCTGGAGTCTGACAGGGCTGGACGGCTACACCTTC | CAWSLTGLDGYTF
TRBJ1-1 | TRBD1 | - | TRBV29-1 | TGCAGCGTTGAAGATTCTACAGGGGAGACTGAAGCTTTCTTT | CSVEDSTGETEAFF
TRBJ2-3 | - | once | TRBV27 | TGTGCCAGCACCCTCAGGGGGAGGACAGATACGCAGTATTTT | CASTLRGRTDTQYF
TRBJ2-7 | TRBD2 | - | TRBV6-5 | TGTGCCAGCAGTTACCTAGCGGGAGGGCCCTACGAGCAGTACTTC | CASSYLAGGPYEQYF
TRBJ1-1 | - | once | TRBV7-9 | TGTGCCAGCAGCCCGGGGGATTCCAAGCCGGAAGCTTTCTTT | CASSPGDSKPEAFF
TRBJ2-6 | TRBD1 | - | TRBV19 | TGTGCCAGTAGTAATAGAGGCCCACAGGGGTTTGGGGCCAACGTCCTGACTTTC | CASSNRGPQGFGANVLTF
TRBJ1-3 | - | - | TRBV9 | TGTGCCAGCAGCACCTCGGTGGGGAACACCATATATTTT | CASSTSVGNTIYF
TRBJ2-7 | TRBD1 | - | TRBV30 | TGTGCCTGGGGGACAGGGTCCGAGCAGTACTTC | CAWGTGSEQYF
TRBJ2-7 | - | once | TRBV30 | TGTGCCTGGAGTGTCCTCGGGAGTGGCGAGCAGTACTTC | CAWSVLGSGEQYF
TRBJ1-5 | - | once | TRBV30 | TGTGCCTGGAGTTTTGGAATCCAGGGCAATCAGCCCCAGCATTTT | CAWSFGIQGNQPQHF
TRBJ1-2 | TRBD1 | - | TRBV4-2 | TGTGCCAGCAGCCAGGAGACAGGGGGAGGGTATGGCTACACCTTC | CASSQETGGGYGYTF
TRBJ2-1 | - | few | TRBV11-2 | TGTGCCAGCAGCTCAGGGGGGTCCAATGAGCAGTTCTTC | CASSSGGSNEQFF
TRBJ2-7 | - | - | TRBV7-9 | TGTGCCAGCAGCTTAGTCGACCCACGGACAGCTACTTCCTACGAGCAGTACTTC | CASSLVDPRTATSYEQYF
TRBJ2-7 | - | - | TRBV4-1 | TGCGCCAGCAGCCAAGTCCAGTTCCACGAGCAGTACTTC | CASSQVQFHEQYF
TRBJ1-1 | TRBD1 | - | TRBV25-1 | TGTGCCAGCAGTGGCCGACAGGGAGCCCTCGGGACTGAAGCTTTCTTT | CASSGRQGALGTEAFF
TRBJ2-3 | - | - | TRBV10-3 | TGTGCCATCAGGGGTGCGGTCGCAGATACGCAGTATTTT | CAIRGAVADTQYF
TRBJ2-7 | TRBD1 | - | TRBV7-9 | TGTGCCAGCAGCCCAAACACCGGGACAGGGTTCAACGAGCAGTACTTC | CASSPNTGTGFNEQYF